One sample yielded the 21 T cell receptor beta chains listed below, sequenced in a study of shared clonotypes between healthy human individuals. The assay was immunoSEQ multiplex PCR, and TCRdb's table has in-frame clones only and misses some. This sample has hundreds of thousands of clones, with about 95% found just once. The naive CD8 fraction comprised CD45RO-negative cells positively selected for CCR7 and excluded terminally differentiated effector memory CD45RA+ cells. The sequencing sample was made of naive CD8+ T cells sorted from blood. The receptors here all came from a woman younger than 45 in good health.

This CDR3 reads CASSLGWPRQYF. CDR3 DNA: TGTGCCAGCAGCTTAGGGTGGCCCAGGCAGTACTTC. This chain connects TRBV7-9 to TRBJ2-7; D ambiguous. The CDR3 covers 12 residues. V shed 1 base and J shed 9 bases, with 10 bases lying between them. Germline CDR1 is SEHNR and CDR2 is FQNEAQ (reference sequence). Complete variable domain (other parts from reference TRBV7-9 and TRBJ2-7): DTGVSQNPRHKITKRGQNVTFRCDPISEHNRLYWYRQTLGQGPEFLTYFQNEAQLEKSRLLSDRFSAERPKGSFSTLEIQRTEQGDSAMYLCASSLGWPRQYFGPGTRLTVT.

This clone has only one observation. The V and J genes are TRBV5-4 and TRBJ2-7; D gene uncertain. V dropped 4 bases and J dropped 1 base, with 9 bases sitting between them. This CDR3 spans 13 amino acids. CDR1 SGHNT and CDR2 YYREEE come from the germline V gene (reference sequence). The CDR3 region has the DNA TGTGCCAGCAGCCTCACAGAGTCCTACGAGCAGTACTTC. Protein: CASSLTESYEQYF.

The rearrangement joins TRBV27 to TRBJ2-7; perhaps TRBD1 as D (5 bases). This CDR3 has 15 residues. Per germline, CDR1 MNHEY and CDR2 SMNVEV (reference sequence). Trimming took 4 bases from V and 5 from J, leaving 18 bases between them. CDR3 nucleotides: TGTGCCAGCAGTTCCAAACAGGTTTATACAGACGAGCAGTACTTC. Its translation is CASSSKQVYTDEQYF.

The V gene is TRBV6-4, the J gene TRBJ2-7; 8 positions match TRBD2. Germline V lookup: CDR1 MRHNA, CDR2 SNTAGT. The CDR3 has 14 residues. V trimming: 3 bases; J trimming: 5 bases; junction bases outside the gene matches: 6. Here the CDR3 reads CASSESAGGHEQYF. The CDR3 DNA sequence: TGTGCCAGCAGTGAATCGGCGGGAGGACACGAGCAGTACTTC.

V is TRBV5-8 and J is TRBJ1-2; D is unresolved. CDR1 and CDR2 from the germline V gene are SGHTS and YDEGEE. V was shortened by 7 bases and J by 7 bases, with 5 bases between the two germline ends. The CDR3 loop spans 9 amino acids. CDR3 DNA sequence: TGTGCCAGCGCGGGTGGCTACACCTTC. Translating it yields CASAGGYTF.

This sequence joins TRBV5-1 and TRBJ2-3; 9 positions match TRBD2. CDR1 and CDR2 from the germline V gene are SGHRS and YFSETQ. The CDR3 totals 16 residues. J lost 4 bases, V lost 4 bases, and 10 bases had no gene match. The CDR3 protein is CASSPRLAGASDTQYF. The CDR3 nucleotides read TGCGCCAGCAGCCCCAGGTTAGCGGGAGCATCAGATACGCAGTATTTT.

The chain uses TRBV14 and TRBJ2-7, with 7 bases fitting TRBD1. Germline V CDR1 and CDR2: SGHDN, FVKESK. This CDR3 spans 14 amino acids. The trim removed 5 bases at V and 5 bases at J, leaving 9 bases unmatched. The CDR3 bases are TGTGCCAGCAGCGAGCTCACAGGGGTCCACGAGCAGTACTTC. Amino acids: CASSELTGVHEQYF.

The genes are TRBV6-1 and TRBJ2-7; 10 positions match TRBD2. Per the germline V gene, CDR1 is MNHNS and CDR2 is SASEGT. CDR3 length: 15 residues. Trimming took 3 bases from V and 7 from J; bases not matched to a gene: 9. Here the CDR3 reads CASSEFTSGTGEQYF. The CDR3 DNA follows: TGTGCCAGCAGTGAGTTCACTAGCGGGACGGGGGAGCAGTACTTC.

This chain joins TRBV11-2 and TRBJ1-1, with TRBD1 as a possible D gene (6 bases). There are 15 residues in the CDR3. V lost 5 bases and J lost 4, with 17 bases in between. Germline V gene data show CDR1 as SGHAT and CDR2 as FQNNGV. The CDR3 DNA follows: TGTGCCAGCAGCCGCTACGGGGGGGGCTCCACTGAAGCTTTCTTT. Protein product: CASSRYGGGSTEAFF.

This chain connects TRBV6-1 to TRBJ2-7; 7 bases align to TRBD1. V lost 4 bases, J lost 2 bases, and 2 bases stayed unmatched. The CDR3 has 13 amino acids. Per germline, CDR1 MNHNS and CDR2 SASEGT. CDR3 residues: CASSGDRAYEQYF. CDR3 DNA: TGTGCCAGCAGTGGGGACAGAGCCTACGAGCAGTACTTC.

V gene TRBV6-5 combines with J gene TRBJ2-7, with D unclear. The CDR3 sequence is 13 residues long. The V and J ends lost 0 bases and 6 bases respectively, with 9 bases between them. Germline V gene data show CDR1 as MNHEY and CDR2 as SVGAGI. CDR3 amino acids: CASSYSGDTEQYF. CDR3 DNA: TGTGCCAGCAGTTACTCTGGGGATACCGAGCAGTACTTC.

The chain combines TRBV7-6 with TRBJ2-7, with D perhaps TRBD1 (6 bases). Trimming pared 5 bases from V and 3 bases from J, leaving 11 bases between. Germline lookup yields CDR1 SGHVS and CDR2 FNYEAQ. The CDR3 loop spans 13 amino acids. The CDR3 loop reads CASSPTGSYEQYF. CDR3 in DNA: TGTGCCAGCAGCCCCACAGGGAGCTACGAGCAGTACTTC.

A word on this clone: Other DNA sequences in the same sample also yield this CDR3. V and J are TRBV5-4 and TRBJ2-1, with D perhaps TRBD2 (6 bases). V was shortened by 4 bases and J by 10 bases, with 9 bases between the two germline ends. The CDR3 is 11 amino acids. Germline V CDR1 and CDR2: SGHNT, YYREEE (reference sequence). The DNA of the CDR3 is TGTGCCAGCAGCACCCTAGCGGAGCAGTTCTTC. Amino acid sequence: CASSTLAEQFF.

This sequence joins TRBV7-9 and TRBJ2-5; the D is unclear. V was shortened by 1 base and J by 5 bases, with 11 bases between the two germline ends. Germline loops: CDR1 SEHNR, CDR2 FQNEAQ (reference sequence). The CDR3 has 14 amino acids. CDR3 amino acids: CASSLERLGETQYF. The DNA for the CDR3 is TGTGCCAGCAGCTTAGAGAGACTGGGGGAGACCCAGTACTTC.

The rearrangement joins TRBV29-1 to TRBJ1-1; D is unresolved. With 5 bases removed from V and 1 base from J, the gap between germline ends came to 17 bases. This CDR3 has 15 amino acids. In germline, CDR1 is SQVTM, CDR2 ANQGSEA. CDR3 residues: CSVTEDLRGNTEAFF. The CDR3 nucleotides read TGCAGCGTTACAGAAGACCTCCGGGGGAACACTGAAGCTTTCTTT.

This clone was seen once. This chain connects TRBV7-9 to TRBJ2-1; 12 nucleotides agree with TRBD2. Germline CDR1 and CDR2: SEHNR and FQNEAQ (reference sequence). The CDR3 length is 16 residues. The V segment lost 5 bases and the J segment 4 bases; nucleotides outside the gene matches: 6. Here the CDR3 DNA reads TGTGCCAGCAGCGACAGGACTAGCGGGGATTACAATGAGCAGTTCTTC. Translating it yields CASSDRTSGDYNEQFF.

The rearrangement uses TRBV4-1 and TRBJ2-1, with D perhaps matching TRBD1 or TRBD2 (8 bases each). Trimming took 2 bases from V and 2 from J, leaving 16 bases between them. CDR1 is MGHRA and CDR2 is YSYEKL in the germline V gene. This CDR3 has 17 residues. In DNA form, the CDR3 reads TGCGCCAGCAGCCAAAAAATAGCGGGACAGGCCTACAATGAGCAGTTCTTC. Its protein is CASSQKIAGQAYNEQFF.

On this clone: The same CDR3 arises from other DNA sequences in this sample as well. The gene calls are TRBV5-1 and TRBJ1-1, with D perhaps TRBD1 (5 bases). The germline V gene has CDR1 SGHRS and CDR2 YFSETQ. The CDR3 consists of 13 residues. V lost 3 bases and J 4 bases, leaving 10 bases between the germline ends. The CDR3 loop reads CASSSTGPTEAFF. CDR3 DNA sequence: TGCGCCAGCAGCTCTACAGGACCCACTGAAGCTTTCTTT.

The V and J genes are TRBV4-2 and TRBJ2-2; 10 nucleotides align to TRBD2. The CDR3 has 16 amino acids. Germline V lookup: CDR1 LGHNA, CDR2 YNFKEQ. Trimming took 3 bases from V and 0 from J; bases not matched to a gene: 1. The CDR3 here is CASSHGLAANTGELFF. DNA for the CDR3: TGTGCCAGCAGCCACGGACTAGCGGCGAACACCGGGGAGCTGTTTTTT.

The chain is built from TRBV7-8 and TRBJ2-7; tentative D call: TRBD1 (6 bases). Germline V lookup: CDR1 SGHVS, CDR2 FQNEAQ. Trimming left V 5 bases short and J 2 bases short, with 13 bases between. The CDR3 has 14 residues. The CDR3 nucleotides are TGTGCCAGCAGCCCTACAGGGAACGCCTACGAGCAGTACTTC. Translating gives CASSPTGNAYEQYF.

The rearrangement links TRBV27 to TRBJ2-5, with 7 bases aligning to TRBD2. The end of the DNA is better explained by TRBJ2-7, so the J call may be wrong. Germline V gene lookup returns CDR1 MNHEY and CDR2 SMNVEV (reference sequence). This CDR3 is built from 13 residues. The CDR3 loop is CASSPPGGYEQYF. In DNA, the CDR3 is TGTGCCAGCAGCCCTCCGGGGGGCTACGAGCAGTACTTC.